This T cell receptor (beta chain) derives from a study of patients and donors after allogeneic stem cell transplantation. TCRdb called the RT-PCR reads again in MiXCR, with one record for every CDR3 protein. The table shows 390,000 or so distinct CDR3 sequences, with approximately 16% occurring only once. The V and J ends lost 5 bases and 6 bases, in that order; junction bases with no gene match: 6. Germline V CDR1 and CDR2: MNHEY, SMNVEV (reference sequence). The CDR3 is 13 residues long. This clonotype was detected many times. The specimen was blood, either unsorted or a sorted T cell fraction (not recorded which). The chain combines TRBV27 with TRBJ2-5, with 7 bases lining up with TRBD1. The TCR sequence derives from a human donor who was either an allogeneic HSCT recipient or a stem cell or donor lymphocyte infusion donor (not recorded which). It is not recorded whose cells these are; they may come from a transplant donor. The DNA of the CDR3 is TGTGCCAGCAGTCTTGACAGGGAGAAGACCCAGTACTTC. It encodes CASSLDREKTQYF.